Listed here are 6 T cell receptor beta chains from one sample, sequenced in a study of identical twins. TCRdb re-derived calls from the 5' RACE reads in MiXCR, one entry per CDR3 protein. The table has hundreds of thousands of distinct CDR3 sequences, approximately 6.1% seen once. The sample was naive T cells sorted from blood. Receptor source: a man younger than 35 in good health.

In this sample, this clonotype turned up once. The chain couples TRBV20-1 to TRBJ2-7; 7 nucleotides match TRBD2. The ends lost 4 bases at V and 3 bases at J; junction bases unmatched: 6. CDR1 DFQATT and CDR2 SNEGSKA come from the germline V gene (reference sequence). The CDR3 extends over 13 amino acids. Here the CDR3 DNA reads TGCAGTGCTATTTCGCGGGAGAACTACGAGCAGTACTTC. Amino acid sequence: CSAISRENYEQYF.

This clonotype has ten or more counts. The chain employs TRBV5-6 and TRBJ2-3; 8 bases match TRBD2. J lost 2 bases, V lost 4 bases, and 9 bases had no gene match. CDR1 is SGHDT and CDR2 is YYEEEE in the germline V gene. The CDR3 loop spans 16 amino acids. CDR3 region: CASSAGTRRITDTQYF. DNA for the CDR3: TGTGCCAGCAGCGCCGGGACTAGGAGGATCACAGATACGCAGTATTTT.

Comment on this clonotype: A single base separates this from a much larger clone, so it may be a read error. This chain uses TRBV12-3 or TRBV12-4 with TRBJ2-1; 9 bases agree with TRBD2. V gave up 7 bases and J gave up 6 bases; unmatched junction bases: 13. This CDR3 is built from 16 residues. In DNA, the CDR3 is TGTGCCAGCACTCCCCCCGTAGCGGGGGTTTCCAATGAGCAGTTCTTC. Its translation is CASTPPVAGVSNEQFF.

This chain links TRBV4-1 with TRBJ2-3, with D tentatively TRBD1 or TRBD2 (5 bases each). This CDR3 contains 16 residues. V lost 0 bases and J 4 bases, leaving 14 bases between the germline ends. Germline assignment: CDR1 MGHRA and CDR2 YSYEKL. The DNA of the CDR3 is TGCGCCAGCAGCCAAGATCGGGGACGTCAGGCAGATACGCAGTATTTT. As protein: CASSQDRGRQADTQYF.

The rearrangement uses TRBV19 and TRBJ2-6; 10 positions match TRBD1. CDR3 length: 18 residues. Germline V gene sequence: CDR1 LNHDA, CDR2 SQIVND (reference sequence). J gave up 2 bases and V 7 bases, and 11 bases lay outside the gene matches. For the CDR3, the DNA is TGTGCCAGTACAATAGACGCCGGGACAGGGGCTGGGGCCAACGTCCTGACTTTC. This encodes CASTIDAGTGAGANVLTF.

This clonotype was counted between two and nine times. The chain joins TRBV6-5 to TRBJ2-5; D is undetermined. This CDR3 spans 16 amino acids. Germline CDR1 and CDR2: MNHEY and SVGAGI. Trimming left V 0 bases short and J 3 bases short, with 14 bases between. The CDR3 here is CASSYSLLTQKETQYF. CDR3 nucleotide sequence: TGTGCCAGCAGTTACTCGCTCTTGACCCAGAAAGAGACCCAGTACTTC.